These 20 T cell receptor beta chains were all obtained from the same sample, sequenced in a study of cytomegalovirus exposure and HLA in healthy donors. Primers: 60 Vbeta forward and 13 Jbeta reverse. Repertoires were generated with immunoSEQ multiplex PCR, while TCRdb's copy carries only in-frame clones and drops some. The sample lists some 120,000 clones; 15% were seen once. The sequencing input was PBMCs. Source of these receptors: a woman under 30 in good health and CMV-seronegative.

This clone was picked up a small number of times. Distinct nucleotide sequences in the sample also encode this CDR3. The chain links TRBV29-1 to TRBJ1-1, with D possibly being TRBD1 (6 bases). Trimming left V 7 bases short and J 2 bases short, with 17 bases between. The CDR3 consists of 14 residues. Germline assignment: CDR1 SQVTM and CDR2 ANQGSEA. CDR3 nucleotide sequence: TGCAGCGCCGCGCGCGGGGGCCTTAACACTGAAGCTTTCTTT. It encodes CSAARGGLNTEAFF. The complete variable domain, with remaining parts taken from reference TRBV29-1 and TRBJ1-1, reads SAVISQKPSRDICQRGTSLTIQCQVDSQVTMMFWYRQQPGQSLTLIATANQGSEATYESGFVIDKFPISRPNLTFSTLTVSNMSPEDSSIYLCSAARGGLNTEAFFGQGTRLTVV.

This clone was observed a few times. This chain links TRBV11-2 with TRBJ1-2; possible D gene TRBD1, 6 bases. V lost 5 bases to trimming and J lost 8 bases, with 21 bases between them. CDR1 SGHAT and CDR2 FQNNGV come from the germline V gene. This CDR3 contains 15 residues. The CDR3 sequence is CASSGTTGPQAGYTF. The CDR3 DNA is TGTGCCAGCAGCGGCACTACAGGGCCCCAGGCCGGCTACACCTTC.

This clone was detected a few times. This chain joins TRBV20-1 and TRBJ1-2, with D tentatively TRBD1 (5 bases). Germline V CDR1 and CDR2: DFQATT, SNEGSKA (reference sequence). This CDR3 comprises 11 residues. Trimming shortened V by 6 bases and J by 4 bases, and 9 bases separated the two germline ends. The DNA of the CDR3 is TGCAGTGCCAAGACAGCCTATGGCTACACCTTC. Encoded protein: CSAKTAYGYTF.

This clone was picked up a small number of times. CDR3 protein: CASRVYSEKLFF. CDR3 nucleotide sequence: TGTGCCAGCAGGGTTTACAGCGAAAAACTGTTTTTT. This chain links TRBV2 with TRBJ1-4; D unresolved. This CDR3 comprises 12 residues. From germline, CDR1 is SNHLY and CDR2 FYNNEI. Deletions cut 6 bases from V and 8 bases from J, with 10 bases between.

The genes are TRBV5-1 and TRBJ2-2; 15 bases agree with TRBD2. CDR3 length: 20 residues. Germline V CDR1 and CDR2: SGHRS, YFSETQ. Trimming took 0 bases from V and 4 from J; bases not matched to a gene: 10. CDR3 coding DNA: TGCGCCAGCAGCTTGGCCACCGGACTAGCGGGAGGGCCTAGCACCGGGGAGCTGTTTTTT. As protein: CASSLATGLAGGPSTGELFF.

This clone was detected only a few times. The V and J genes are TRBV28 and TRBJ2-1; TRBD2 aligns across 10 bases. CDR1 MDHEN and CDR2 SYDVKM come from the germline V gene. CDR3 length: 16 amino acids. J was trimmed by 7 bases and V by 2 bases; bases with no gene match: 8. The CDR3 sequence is CASSLRASGRHNEQFF. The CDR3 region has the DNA TGTGCCAGCAGTTTAAGGGCTAGCGGGAGACATAATGAGCAGTTCTTC.

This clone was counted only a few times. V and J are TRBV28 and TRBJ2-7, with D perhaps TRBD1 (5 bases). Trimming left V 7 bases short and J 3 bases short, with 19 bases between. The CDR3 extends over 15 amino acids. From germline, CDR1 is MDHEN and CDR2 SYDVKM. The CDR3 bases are TGTGCCAGCACCAAGACAGCAATTAGCCTCTACGAGCAGTACTTC. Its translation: CASTKTAISLYEQYF.

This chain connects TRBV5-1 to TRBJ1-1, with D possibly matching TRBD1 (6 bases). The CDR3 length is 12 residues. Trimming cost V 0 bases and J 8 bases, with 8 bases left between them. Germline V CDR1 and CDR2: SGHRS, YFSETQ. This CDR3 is CASSLVGTEAFF. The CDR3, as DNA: TGCGCCAGCAGCTTGGTAGGGACAGAAGCTTTCTTT.

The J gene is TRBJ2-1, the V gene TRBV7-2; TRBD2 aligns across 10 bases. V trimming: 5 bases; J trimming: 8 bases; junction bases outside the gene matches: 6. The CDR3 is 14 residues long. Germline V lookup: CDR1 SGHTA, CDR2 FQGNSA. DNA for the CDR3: TGTGCCAGCAGCCCGGCTAGCGGGGGTTATGAGCAGTTCTTC. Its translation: CASSPASGGYEQFF. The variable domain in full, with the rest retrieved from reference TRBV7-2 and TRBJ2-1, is GAGVSQSPSNKVTEKGKDVELRCDPISGHTALYWYRQSLGQGLEFLIYFQGNSAPDKSGLPSDRFSAERTGGSVSTLTIQRTQQEDSAVYLCASSPASGGYEQFFGPGTRLTVL.

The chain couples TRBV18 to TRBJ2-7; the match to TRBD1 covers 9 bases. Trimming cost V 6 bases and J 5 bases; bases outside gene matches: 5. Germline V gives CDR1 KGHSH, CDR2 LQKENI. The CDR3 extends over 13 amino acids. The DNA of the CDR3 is TGTGCCAGCTCGCCTGGACAGGGGAACGAGCAGTACTTC. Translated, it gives CASSPGQGNEQYF.

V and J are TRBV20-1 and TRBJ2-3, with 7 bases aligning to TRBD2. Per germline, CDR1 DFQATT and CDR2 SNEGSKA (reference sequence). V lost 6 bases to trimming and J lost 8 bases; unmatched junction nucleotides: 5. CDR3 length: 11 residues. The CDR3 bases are TGCAGTGCCGACGGGGGGATTACGCAGTATTTT. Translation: CSADGGITQYF.

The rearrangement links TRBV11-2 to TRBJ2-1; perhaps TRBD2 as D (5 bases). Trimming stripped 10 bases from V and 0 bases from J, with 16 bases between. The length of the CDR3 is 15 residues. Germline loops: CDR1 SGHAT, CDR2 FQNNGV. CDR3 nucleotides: TGTGCCACCACCCGGGGAGCTCGCTCCTACAATGAGCAGTTCTTC. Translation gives CATTRGARSYNEQFF. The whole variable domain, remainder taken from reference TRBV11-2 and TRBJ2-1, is EAGVAQSPRYKIIEKRQSVAFWCNPISGHATLYWYQQILGQGPKLLIQFQNNGVVDDSQLPKDRFSAERLKGVDSTLKIQPAKLEDSAVYLCATTRGARSYNEQFFGPGTRLTVL.

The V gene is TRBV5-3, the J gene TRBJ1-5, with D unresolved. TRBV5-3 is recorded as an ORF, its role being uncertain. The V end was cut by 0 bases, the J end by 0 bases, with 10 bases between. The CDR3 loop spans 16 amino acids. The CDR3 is CARSLERRYSNQPQHF. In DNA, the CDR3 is TGTGCCAGAAGCTTGGAGCGCCGGTATAGCAATCAGCCCCAGCATTTT.

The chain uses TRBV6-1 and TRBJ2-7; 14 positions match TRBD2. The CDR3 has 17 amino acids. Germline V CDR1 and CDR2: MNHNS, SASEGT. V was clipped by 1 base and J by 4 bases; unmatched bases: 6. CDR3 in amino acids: CASSEVLGLAGVYEQYF. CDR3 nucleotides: TGTGCCAGCAGTGAAGTTTTGGGACTAGCGGGAGTATACGAGCAGTACTTC.

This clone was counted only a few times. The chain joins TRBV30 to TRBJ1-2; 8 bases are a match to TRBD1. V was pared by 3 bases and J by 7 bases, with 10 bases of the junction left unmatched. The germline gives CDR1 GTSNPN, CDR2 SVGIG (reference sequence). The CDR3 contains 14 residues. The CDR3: CAWSFDRGGGGYTF. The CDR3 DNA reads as TGTGCCTGGAGCTTCGACAGGGGCGGTGGTGGCTACACCTTC.

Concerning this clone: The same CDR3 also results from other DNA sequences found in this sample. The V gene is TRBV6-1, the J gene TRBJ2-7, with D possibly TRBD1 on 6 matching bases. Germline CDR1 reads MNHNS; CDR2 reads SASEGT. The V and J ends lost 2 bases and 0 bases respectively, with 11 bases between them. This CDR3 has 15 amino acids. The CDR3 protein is CASSESGASSYEQYF. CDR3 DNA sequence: TGTGCCAGCAGTGAATCAGGGGCCTCCTCCTACGAGCAGTACTTC.

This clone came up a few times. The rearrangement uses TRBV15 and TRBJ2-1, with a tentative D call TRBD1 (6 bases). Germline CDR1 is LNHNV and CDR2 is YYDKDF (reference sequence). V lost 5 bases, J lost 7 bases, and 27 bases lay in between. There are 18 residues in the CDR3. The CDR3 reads CATSSPQVGRPDRNEQFF. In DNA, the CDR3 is TGTGCCACCAGCTCACCCCAGGTGGGACGCCCAGACAGGAATGAGCAGTTCTTC.

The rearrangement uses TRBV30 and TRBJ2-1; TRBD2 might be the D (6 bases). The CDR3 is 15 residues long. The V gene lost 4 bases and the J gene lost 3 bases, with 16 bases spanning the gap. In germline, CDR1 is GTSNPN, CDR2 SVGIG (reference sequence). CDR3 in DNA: TGTGCCTGGACCCTCTACGGGAGCATCTACAATGAGCAGTTCTTC. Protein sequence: CAWTLYGSIYNEQFF.

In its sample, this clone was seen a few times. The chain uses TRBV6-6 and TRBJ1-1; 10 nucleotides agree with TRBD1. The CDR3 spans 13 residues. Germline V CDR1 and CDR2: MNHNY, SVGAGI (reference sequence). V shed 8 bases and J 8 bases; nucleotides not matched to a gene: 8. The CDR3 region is CASRRQGAPEAFF. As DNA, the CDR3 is TGTGCCAGCCGACGACAGGGGGCTCCGGAAGCTTTCTTT.

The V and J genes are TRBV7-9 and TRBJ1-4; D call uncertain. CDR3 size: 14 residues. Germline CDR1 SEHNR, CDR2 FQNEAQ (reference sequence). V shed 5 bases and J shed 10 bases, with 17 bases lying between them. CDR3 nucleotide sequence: TGTGCCAGCAGCCCGAGGGCCCAGGAGGGAAAACTGTTTTTT. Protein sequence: CASSPRAQEGKLFF. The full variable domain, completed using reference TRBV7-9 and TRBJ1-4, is DTGVSQNPRHKITKRGQNVTFRCDPISEHNRLYWYRQTLGQGPEFLTYFQNEAQLEKSRLLSDRFSAERPKGSFSTLEIQRTEQGDSAMYLCASSPRAQEGKLFFGSGTQLSVL.